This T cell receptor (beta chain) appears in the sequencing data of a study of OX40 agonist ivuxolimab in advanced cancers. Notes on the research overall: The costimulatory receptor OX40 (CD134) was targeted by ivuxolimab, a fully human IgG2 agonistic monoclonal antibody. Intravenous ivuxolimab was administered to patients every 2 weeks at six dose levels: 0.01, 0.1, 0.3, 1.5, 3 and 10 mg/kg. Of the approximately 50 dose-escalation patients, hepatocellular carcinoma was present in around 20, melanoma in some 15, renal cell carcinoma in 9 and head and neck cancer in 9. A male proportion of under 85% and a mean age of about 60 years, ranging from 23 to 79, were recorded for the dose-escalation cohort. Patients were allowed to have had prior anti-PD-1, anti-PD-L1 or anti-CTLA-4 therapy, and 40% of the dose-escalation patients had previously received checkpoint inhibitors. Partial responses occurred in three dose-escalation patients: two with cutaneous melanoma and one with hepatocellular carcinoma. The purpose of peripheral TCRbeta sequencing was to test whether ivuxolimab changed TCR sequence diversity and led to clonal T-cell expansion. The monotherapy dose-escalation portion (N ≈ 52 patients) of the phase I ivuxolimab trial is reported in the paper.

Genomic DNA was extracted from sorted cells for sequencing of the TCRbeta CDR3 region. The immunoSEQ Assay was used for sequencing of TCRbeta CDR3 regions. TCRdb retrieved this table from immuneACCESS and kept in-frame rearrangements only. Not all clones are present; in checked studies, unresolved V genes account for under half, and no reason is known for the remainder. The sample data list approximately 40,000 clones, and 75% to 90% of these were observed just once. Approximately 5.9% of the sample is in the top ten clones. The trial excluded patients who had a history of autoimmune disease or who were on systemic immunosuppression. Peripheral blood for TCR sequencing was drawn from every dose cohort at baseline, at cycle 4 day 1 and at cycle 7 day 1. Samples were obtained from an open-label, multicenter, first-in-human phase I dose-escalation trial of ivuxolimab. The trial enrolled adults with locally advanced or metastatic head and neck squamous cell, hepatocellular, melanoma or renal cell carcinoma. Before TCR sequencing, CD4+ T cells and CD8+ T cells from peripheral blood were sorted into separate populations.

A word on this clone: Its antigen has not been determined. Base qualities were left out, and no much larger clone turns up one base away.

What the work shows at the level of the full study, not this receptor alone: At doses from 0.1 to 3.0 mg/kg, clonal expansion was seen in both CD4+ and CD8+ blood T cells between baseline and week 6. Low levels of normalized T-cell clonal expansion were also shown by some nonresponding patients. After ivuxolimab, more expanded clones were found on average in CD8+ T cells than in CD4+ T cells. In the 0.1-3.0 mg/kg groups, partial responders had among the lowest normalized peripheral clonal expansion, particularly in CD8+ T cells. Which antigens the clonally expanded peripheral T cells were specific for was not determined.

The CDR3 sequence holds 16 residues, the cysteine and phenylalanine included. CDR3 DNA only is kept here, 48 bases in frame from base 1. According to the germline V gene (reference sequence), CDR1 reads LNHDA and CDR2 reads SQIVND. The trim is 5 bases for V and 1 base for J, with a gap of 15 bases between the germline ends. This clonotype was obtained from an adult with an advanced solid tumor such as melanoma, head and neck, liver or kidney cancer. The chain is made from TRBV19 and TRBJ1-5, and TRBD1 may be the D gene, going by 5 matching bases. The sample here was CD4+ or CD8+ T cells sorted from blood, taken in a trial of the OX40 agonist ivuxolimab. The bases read TGTGCCAGTAGTCTGGCCAGGGCTGACAGCAATCAGCCCCAGCATTTT. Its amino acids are CASSLARADSNQPQHF.